These 18 T cell receptor beta chains came from one sample sequenced in a study of blood T cells in healthy people across ages. A second PCR, run for roughly 7 to 11 cycles, used a sample-barcoded 5' primer plus a J-beta primer mix. TCRdb re-called the 5' RACE reads through MiXCR, storing one row per CDR3 protein. The sample lists about a million distinct CDR3 sequences; around 48% were seen once. Input material: blood. The receptors stem from a man younger than 40 in good health.

V and J are TRBV7-8 and TRBJ2-1; D gene unclear. The CDR3 consists of 13 residues. Germline CDR1 SGHVS, CDR2 FQNEAQ. V was cut by 5 bases and J by 4 bases, with 9 bases left in between. The CDR3 sequence: CASSRIRYNEQFF. Here the CDR3 DNA reads TGTGCCAGCAGCAGAATAAGATACAATGAGCAGTTCTTC.

This clonotype came up once. This chain links TRBV28 with TRBJ2-3, with 10 bases matching TRBD1. The V and J ends lost 2 bases and 3 bases, in that order; junction bases with no gene match: 5. The CDR3 sequence is 16 residues long. In germline, CDR1 is MDHEN, CDR2 SYDVKM. The CDR3 loop reads CASSLADRGRTDTQYF. The CDR3 coding sequence is TGTGCCAGCAGTTTAGCTGACAGGGGGCGAACAGATACGCAGTATTTT.

The rearrangement links TRBV6-2 or TRBV6-3 to TRBJ1-5; D ambiguous. CDR3 length equals 14 residues. Trimming removed 6 bases at V and 1 base at J, with 10 bases between. CDR1 and CDR2 from the germline V gene are MNHEY and SVGEGT. The CDR3 reads CASSHLGSNQPQHF. As DNA, the CDR3 is TGTGCCAGCAGCCACCTCGGGAGCAATCAGCCCCAGCATTTT.

The rearrangement uses TRBV9 and TRBJ1-4; D possibly corresponds to TRBD1 (6 bases). Germline V gene sequence: CDR1 SGDLS, CDR2 YYNGEE. CDR3 length equals 16 residues. Trimming cost V 2 bases and J 4 bases, with 15 bases left between them. The CDR3 loop is CASSVRPGGGNEKLFF. In DNA form, the CDR3 reads TGTGCCAGCAGCGTTCGCCCAGGAGGGGGTAATGAAAAACTGTTTTTT.

As regards this clonotype: Just one base apart from a much larger clone, this may be a read error. This sequence joins TRBV5-1 and TRBJ2-5; D is unresolved. This CDR3 spans 12 amino acids. The V end lost 4 bases, the J end lost 11 bases, and 15 bases lay between the germline ends. Germline V gene data show CDR1 as SGHRS and CDR2 as YFSETQ. The CDR3 DNA sequence: TGCGCCAGCAGCCTTGCTCAGGATGAGCAGTACTTC. This encodes CASSLAQDEQYF.

The chain carries TRBV5-4 and TRBJ1-2; D is uncertain. From germline, CDR1 is SGHNT and CDR2 YYREEE (reference sequence). Trimming stripped 6 bases from V and 7 bases from J, with 28 bases between. The CDR3 sequence is 17 residues long. CDR3 nucleotide sequence: TGTGCCAGCACCTCTTCCGGGGTTCGGAGCAGTATCGGTGGCTACACCTTC. It codes for CASTSSGVRSSIGGYTF.

V gene TRBV11-2 combines with J gene TRBJ2-7; no definite D call. This CDR3 is built from 13 residues. Trimming removed 2 bases at V and 2 bases at J, with 7 bases between. Germline lookup yields CDR1 SGHAT and CDR2 FQNNGV. CDR3 in amino acids: CASSLSRTYEQYF. The CDR3 DNA is TGTGCCAGCAGCTTATCCAGAACCTACGAGCAGTACTTC.

The chain employs TRBV28 and TRBJ2-5; D may be TRBD1 (6 bases). Trimming shortened V by 8 bases and J by 2 bases, and 18 bases separated the two germline ends. Germline V lookup: CDR1 MDHEN, CDR2 SYDVKM. This CDR3 is built from 15 residues. CDR3 in DNA: TGTGCCAGCTGGACCCGGACAGAGCTACAAGAGACCCAGTACTTC. Protein: CASWTRTELQETQYF. Full variable domain (missing parts from reference TRBV28 and TRBJ2-5): DVKVTQSSRYLVKRTGEKVFLECVQDMDHENMFWYRQDPGLGLRLIYFSYDVKMKEKGDIPEGYSVSREKKERFSLILESASTNQTSMYLCASWTRTELQETQYFGPGTRLLVL.

Only a few counts were recorded for this clonotype. V is TRBV7-9 and J is TRBJ1-2; 7 nucleotides match TRBD1. J was trimmed by 5 bases and V by 5 bases; bases with no gene match: 8. The CDR3 length is 14 residues. Per the germline V gene, CDR1 is SEHNR and CDR2 is FQNEAQ (reference sequence). The CDR3 coding sequence is TGTGCCAGCAGCAAGGAGGGGGCGGTATATGGCTACACCTTC. It specifies CASSKEGAVYGYTF. Combining the CDR3 with reference TRBV7-9 and TRBJ1-2 gives the whole variable domain DTGVSQNPRHKITKRGQNVTFRCDPISEHNRLYWYRQTLGQGPEFLTYFQNEAQLEKSRLLSDRFSAERPKGSFSTLEIQRTEQGDSAMYLCASSKEGAVYGYTFGSGTRLTVV.

In the case of this clonotype: One base away lies a much larger clone, so this may be a sequencing read error. The rearrangement links TRBV29-1 to TRBJ2-5; possibly TRBD1 or TRBD2 for D (5 bases each). The DNA matches TRBJ2-7 better at its end, which makes the J call doubtful. The CDR3 sequence is 15 residues long. Germline V gene lookup returns CDR1 SQVTM and CDR2 ANQGSEA. The CDR3 DNA sequence: TGCAGCGTTGAATTCCAAGTGGGGGTTACCTACGAGCAGTACTTC. Amino acids: CSVEFQVGVTYEQYF.

The chain has TRBV12-3 or TRBV12-4 and TRBJ1-2; 7 nucleotides line up with TRBD1. Germline trimming cut 4 bases from V and 2 bases from J; bases unmatched to any gene: 4. The CDR3 length is 14 residues. The CDR3 spells CASSSNRGNYGYTF. In nucleotides, the CDR3 is TGTGCCAGCAGTTCAAACAGGGGAAACTATGGCTACACCTTC.

As to this clonotype: At one end, the junction sequence differs from germline, possibly due to a read error. J is TRBJ2-7 and V is TRBV7-2; 7 bases align to TRBD2. Germline V gives CDR1 SGHTA, CDR2 FQGNSA. This CDR3 is 13 amino acids long. The CDR3 here is CASSGAGPYEQCF. DNA for the CDR3: TGTGCCAGCAGCGGAGCGGGACCCTACGAGCAGTGCTTC.

This clonotype was counted between two and nine times. This chain joins TRBV12-3 or TRBV12-4 and TRBJ2-5; 8 positions match TRBD1. The V gene end was trimmed by 5 bases and the J gene end by 0 bases; junction bases not matched to a gene: 5. The CDR3 runs 15 residues. CDR3 loop: CASSTGGSYQETQYF. The CDR3 coding sequence is TGTGCCAGCAGTACAGGGGGATCATACCAAGAGACCCAGTACTTC.

The V and J genes are TRBV10-3 and TRBJ2-5; D might be TRBD2 (6 bases). The CDR3 has 14 amino acids. V was trimmed by 10 bases and J by 5 bases, leaving 20 bases between them. Germline values: CDR1 ENHRY, CDR2 SYGVKD. The CDR3: CATNWAEGPETQYF. CDR3 nucleotides: TGTGCCACCAATTGGGCGGAGGGTCCCGAGACCCAGTACTTC.

The table lists this clonotype with many counts. With a much larger clone just one base away, this may be a read error. The rearrangement uses TRBV20-1 and TRBJ2-7, with 7 positions matching TRBD1. Germline CDR1 and CDR2: DFQATT and SNEGSKA (reference sequence). The CDR3 is 13 amino acids. V was pared by 6 bases and J by 1 base, with 6 bases of the junction left unmatched. Here the CDR3 reads CSAGDSASYEQYF. The DNA for the CDR3 is TGCAGTGCGGGGGACAGCGCTTCCTACGAGCAGTACTTC.

This clonotype was seen at least ten times. V is TRBV4-1 and J is TRBJ2-7; possibly TRBD1 for D (6 bases). Germline-derived CDR1 and CDR2 are MGHRA and YSYEKL. V was shortened by 0 bases and J by 3 bases, with 12 bases between the two germline ends. The CDR3 consists of 15 residues. The DNA for the CDR3 is TGCGCCAGCAGCCAAGATATCGGACAGATCTACGAGCAGTACTTC. Translating it yields CASSQDIGQIYEQYF.

The count of this clonotype is one. This chain connects TRBV28 to TRBJ1-6, with D tentatively TRBD1 (5 bases). The CDR3 extends over 16 amino acids. The germline V gene encodes CDR1 MDHEN and CDR2 SYDVKM. V was cut by 6 bases and J by 1 base, with 13 bases left in between. The DNA for the CDR3 is TGTGCCAGCAGACTCGACGGGGCTTCCTATAATTCACCCCTCCACTTT. Translation gives CASRLDGASYNSPLHF.

This clonotype was recorded a few times. V is TRBV3-1 and J is TRBJ2-7, with D possibly TRBD2 on 6 matching bases. Trimming took 1 base from V and 4 from J, leaving 8 bases between them. Germline V CDR1 and CDR2: LGHDT, YNNKEL (reference sequence). CDR3 length: 13 amino acids. CDR3 nucleotides: TGTGCCAGCAGCCAAGTCGGGAGATACGAGCAGTACTTC. This gives the protein CASSQVGRYEQYF.